Presented here are 6 T cell receptor beta chains from one specimen sequenced in a study of blood T cells in healthy people across ages. A second PCR of 7 to 11 cycles used a sample-barcoded 5' primer and a J-beta primer mix. TCRdb processed the 5' RACE reads anew with MiXCR; each CDR3 protein has one entry. The table includes roughly 700,000 distinct CDR3 sequences, around 45% detected once. What was sequenced was blood. Receptors were obtained from an older woman in good health.

This clonotype was seen many times. This rearrangement joins TRBV20-1 to TRBJ2-3; D is unresolved. CDR3 length equals 15 residues. Deletions cut 3 bases from V and 5 bases from J, with 18 bases between. Per germline, CDR1 DFQATT and CDR2 SNEGSKA (reference sequence). This chain's CDR3 is CSASPTVGGRDTQYF. The CDR3 nucleotides are TGCAGTGCTAGTCCCACAGTGGGCGGCCGAGATACGCAGTATTTT.

Concerning this clonotype itself: The junction shows a germline mismatch at one end, possibly a read error. The chain carries TRBV4-3 and TRBJ1-2; maybe TRBD1 (6 bases). Germline lookup yields CDR1 LGHNA and CDR2 YSLEER. The CDR3 runs 17 residues. The CDR3 sequence is CANSPRRGATYNYGYTF. Written as DNA, the CDR3 is TGCGCCAACAGCCCCCGGAGGGGGGCGACTTATAACTATGGCTACACCTTC.

This clonotype was picked up a small number of times. The CDR3 is CASSDGRLAGHEQFF. CDR3 in DNA: TGCGCCAGCAGTGATGGGAGACTAGCGGGACATGAGCAGTTCTTC. This chain joins TRBV10-2 and TRBJ2-1; TRBD2 matches at 11 bases. This CDR3 region has 15 residues. V shed 3 bases and J 8 bases; nucleotides not matched to a gene: 6. Germline V gene data show CDR1 as WSHSY and CDR2 as SAAADI.

This clonotype was picked up a small number of times. This sequence joins TRBV6-5 and TRBJ1-2, with D uncertain. Between the trimmed V and J ends, which lost 0 bases and 6 bases, there was a span of 8 bases. Per the germline V gene, CDR1 is MNHEY and CDR2 is SVGAGI. This CDR3 has 13 amino acids. The CDR3 coding sequence is TGTGCCAGCAGTTACTCGGAGGCTCATGGCTACACCTTC. It is translated as CASSYSEAHGYTF.

This clonotype came up a few times. This chain uses TRBV7-2 with TRBJ2-5, with a tentative D call TRBD1 (6 bases). V lost 3 bases, J lost 2 bases, and 7 bases lay in between. This CDR3 contains 13 residues. CDR1 SGHTA and CDR2 FQGNSA come from the germline V gene. For the CDR3, the DNA is TGTGCCAGCAGCTTCGACAGGCAAGAGACCCAGTACTTC. Translating it yields CASSFDRQETQYF.

The chain employs TRBV20-1 and TRBJ1-1; D gene ambiguous. CDR3 length equals 10 residues. The germline V gene encodes CDR1 DFQATT and CDR2 SNEGSKA (reference sequence). V lost 6 bases to trimming and J lost 11 bases, with 13 bases between them. This CDR3 reads CSAEDVWAFF. The CDR3 nucleotides read TGCAGTGCGGAGGACGTTTGGGCTTTCTTT.